Below, one T cell receptor beta chain is given with its context. What antigen it recognizes has not been identified. Base qualities are not recorded, but no much larger clone differs from it by a single base. The library was prepared using UMI-ligation and nested PCR. The beta constant-region primer consisted of an equimolar mixture of two oligonucleotides that together covered TRBC1 and TRBC2. A single-stranded oligonucleotide containing the SP2 primer and a 12-nucleotide UMI was joined to the 3' end of the cDNA by T4 RNA ligase 1. The ligated cDNA went through four rounds of PCR with nested alpha and beta constant-region primers together with the SP2 primer. The ligation reaction was incubated at 16°C for about 20-24 hours. PCR2 was typically performed as a SYBR Green qPCR and was stopped at a predetermined threshold so that over-amplification was prevented. Agencourt AMPure XP magnetic beads were used for all purifications after the first. Library quantification was done by Qubit, followed by a TapeStation check on which the main peak was expected at around 650 bp. The pooled libraries were sequenced on an Illumina MiSeq using v2 2x251 paired-end kits, which usually yielded roughly 0.95-2.2 million reads per sample. Libraries were pooled at about 4 nM per sample, and roughly 4.5-7.5% PhiX was added to improve cluster recognition. In the source study's methods: V and J genes were assigned to Demultiplexor-processed FASTQ reads by Decombinator through tag matching, with a single base-pair mismatch being allowed. Collapsinator relied on UMIs to fix sequencing errors as well as frequency errors caused by PCR heterogeneity. TCRs were translated and CDR3s were extracted from the conserved cysteine to the FGXG phenylalanine by CDR3Translator, with non-productive sequences being flagged. Gini, Shannon entropy and inverse Simpson indices were computed after subsampling the repertoires to the same number of UMI-defined TCRs. Within the linear range, a power law was fitted by maximum likelihood to the distributions of clonotype abundance. When run on a single naive CD8 sample, MIGEC and the pipeline yielded similar UMI counts, similar unique TCR numbers and similar clonal distributions. The repertoires were searched for just under 7,500 CMV-associated CDR3 sequences that had been compiled from VDJdb and a published dataset. TCRdb cleaned the public reads at Q25 with fastp, built clones with MiXCR and kept in-frame beta chains. Rows with a matching CDR3 protein are joined into one entry that keeps the most common DNA and genes. TCRdb's processing, not the authors' own work, is the source of the V and J calls. The sample profile shows tens of thousands of distinct CDR3 sequences; more than 6.5% of them were found once. The top ten hold around 1.7% of the sample.

The data belong to a study of naive and memory T cell subsets (dated by TCRdb to 2016 to 2017). Background for the entire study: Sorted naive and memory T cell subsets from peripheral blood were analyzed in the study using a UMI-based, open-source pipeline for TCR alpha and beta sequencing. RNA was DNase-treated and reverse transcribed with TCR constant-region primers, mostly using SuperScript III. The results of the functional CMV T cell responses matched the IgG serology results in every case. What the authors observed across the whole study: The repertoire findings for the naive and memory subsets could not be validated against a ground truth because none was available. RNA-based TCR counts may be affected by expression changes linked to T cell activation and differentiation. Following error correction, more than 90% of naive TCR sequences occurred only once, which made naive abundance distributions much steeper than those of memory subsets. A clonotype was defined as a single alpha or beta chain sequence rather than as a paired alpha/beta receptor. In both CD4 and CD8 cells, the Gini index increased while Shannon and inverse Simpson diversity decreased from naive through CM, EM and EMRA. The abundance of TCRs followed a power law with an exponent that differed between naive and memory subsets yet stayed consistent across the three individuals.

Sequences SSHAT (CDR1) and FNYEAQ (CDR2) are obtained from the germline V gene (reference sequence). Inclusive of the bounding cysteine and phenylalanine, the CDR3 is 13 residues long. Solely the CDR3 DNA is kept, with 39 bases framed from the first base. V is clipped by 5 bases and J by 3 bases, and the sequence between their germline boundaries is 10 bases long. Separate amplification of TCR alpha and beta chain libraries was performed from the second PCR step onward. To determine each donor's CMV status, fresh PBMCs were stimulated overnight with CMV viral lysate, and IFNgamma production from CD4+ T cells was then assessed. CD4 T cells were positively selected using Miltenyi beads, after which CD8 T cells were positively selected from the CD4-negative fraction. Cells were stained for CD3, CD4, CD8, CD45RA, CD27 and a live/dead dye and were sorted on a BD Aria II into four subsets based on CD45RA and CD27. A few healthy volunteers provided blood, and each donor's sample was split into CD4 and CD8 T cells and then further divided into four differentiation subsets. Approximately 110 ml of peripheral blood was taken from each donor, and PBMC were separated by density-gradient centrifugation on Ficoll-Paque PLUS. After sorting, cells were lysed in RLT buffer, RNA was extracted using a Qiagen RNeasy kit, and the extracted RNA was stored at -80 degrees C.

The sequencing sample was made of central memory CD4+ T cells from blood. What this sample's cell subset or site label stands for: central memory, CD45RA- CD27+. This TCR derives from a human donor in good health. The receptor chain draws on TRBV7-7 and TRBJ2-5; the D region possibly corresponds to TRBD1 (6 bases align). The nucleotide sequence is TGTGCCAGCAGCCCCTGGACAGAAGAGACCCAGTACTTC. This gives the protein CASSPWTEETQYF.